These T cell receptor beta chains were read from a single sample in a study of T-cell reconstitution after alpha-beta-depleted transplantation in children. One entry per CDR3 protein, called by TCRdb with MiXCR from the PCR reads. In the table there are approximately 270,000 distinct CDR3 sequences, roughly a quarter of which are singletons. The sequencing used PBMCs, mostly from graft donor cells, collected 360 days after TCRalphabeta/CD19-depleted stem cell transplant. The receptors stem from a female patient younger than 10 who had a stem cell transplant for congenital amegakaryocytic thrombocytopenia, so the T cells may come from the graft donor. Each CDR3 is given without its conserved first and last residue. The size of a clone is reported for some rows only, either as once, few or many, or as a class for expanded clones.

V gene	clone size	J gene	CDR3 protein
TRBV7-9	few	TRBJ2-5	ASSLMAGQETQY
TRBV20-1	-	TRBJ2-5	SARGRVQETQY
TRBV29-1	-	TRBJ2-3	SVEDWLRGATDTQY
TRBV20-1	-	TRBJ2-5	SARVRAETQY
TRBV12-3/TRBV12-4	-	TRBJ2-2	ASSLVQVYTGELF
TRBV20-1	-	TRBJ2-5	SASGQVLTTSSGTQY
TRBV12-5	-	TRBJ2-5	ASRDWGQETQY
TRBV5-1	-	TRBJ2-5	ASGYGGARQETQY
TRBV12-3/TRBV12-4	-	TRBJ2-5	ASSPNLGGGAETQY
TRBV20-1	many	TRBJ2-1	SATLWVVGGGNEQF
TRBV5-1	few	TRBJ2-7	ASSLVAGTSYEQY
TRBV4-2	once	TRBJ1-2	ASSQGGGAGYT
TRBV6-1	-	TRBJ2-2	ASRRLAGTRGTGELF
TRBV12-3/TRBV12-4	few	TRBJ2-7	ASTGEGGEQY
TRBV28	few	TRBJ2-2	ASSFWTGLAGELF
TRBV28	few	TRBJ2-7	ASSLMAPSEEQY
TRBV29-1	-	TRBJ1-4	SVRAGGGGAREKLF
TRBV12-3/TRBV12-4	many	TRBJ2-5	ASSLSGGRETQY
TRBV29-1	-	TRBJ1-1	SGNRNTEAF
TRBV20-1	-	TRBJ1-1	SARDARARNTEAF
TRBV20-1	-	TRBJ1-1	SAEQGGSAEAF
TRBV4-1	few	TRBJ2-1	ASSQPQRGAGSYNEQF
TRBV28	few	TRBJ2-5	ASSRFRETQY
TRBV6-1	few	TRBJ1-2	ASFGGPLNYGYT
TRBV5-1	-	TRBJ2-7	ASSFRDGAEQY
TRBV5-1	-	TRBJ1-4	ASRLTGGRDEKLF
TRBV15	few	TRBJ2-7	ATSFGWGPYEQY
TRBV6-5	-	TRBJ2-3	ASSYVGESTDTQY
TRBV4-2	-	TRBJ1-5	ASSQDVLGIQPQH
TRBV5-1	few	TRBJ2-7	ASSRSRDSGSYEQY
TRBV27	few	TRBJ2-3	ASRPRTSGFEDTQY
TRBV25-1	-	TRBJ1-1	ARLKQGDTEAF
TRBV28	-	TRBJ1-4	ASSSRAQEKLF
TRBV28	-	TRBJ2-7	ASSLALTYEQY
TRBV18	few	TRBJ2-4	ASSPTAKNIQY